Each of the 30 T cell receptor beta chains below was sequenced from the same sample in a study of identical twins. Each CDR3 protein is one row after TCRdb ran MiXCR on the 5' RACE reads. The sample records 350,000 to 450,000 distinct CDR3 sequences, roughly 20% being singletons. Material: naive T cells sorted from blood. The receptors stem from a man over 45 in good health.

The sample holds a few counts of this clonotype. V is TRBV5-1 and J is TRBJ1-3, with D perhaps matching TRBD1 (5 bases). CDR3 length: 16 residues. CDR1 and CDR2 (germline): SGHRS, YFSETQ. Trimming stripped 3 bases from V and 1 base from J, with 14 bases between. CDR3 sequence: CASSSNPGTSGNTIYF. For the CDR3, the DNA is TGCGCCAGCAGCTCTAATCCCGGGACGTCTGGAAACACCATATATTTT.

V and J are TRBV15 and TRBJ2-5; the D is unclear. V lost 1 base, J lost 5 bases, and 11 bases lay in between. The CDR3 covers 14 residues. CDR1 is LNHNV and CDR2 is YYDKDF in the germline V gene (reference sequence). The CDR3 protein is CATSRAGNSETQYF. CDR3 DNA sequence: TGTGCCACCAGCAGAGCTGGTAATAGTGAGACCCAGTACTTC.

The table lists this clonotype with many counts. The V gene is TRBV6-1, the J gene TRBJ2-3, with unresolved D. Per the germline V gene, CDR1 is MNHNS and CDR2 is SASEGT. V lost 0 bases, J lost 0 bases, and 7 bases lay in between. The CDR3 runs to 15 residues. The CDR3 DNA reads TGTGCCAGCAGTGAAGCCCTGACGAGCACAGATACGCAGTATTTT. Amino acid sequence: CASSEALTSTDTQYF.

The sample holds many counts of this clonotype. This sequence joins TRBV4-2 and TRBJ1-2, with TRBD1 identical over 10 bases. This CDR3 is 15 amino acids long. V shed 3 bases and J 4 bases; nucleotides not matched to a gene: 5. Germline-derived CDR1 and CDR2 are LGHNA and YNFKEQ. The CDR3 coding sequence is TGTGCCAGCAGCCAGCGGGGACAGGGGATCTATGGCTACACCTTC. Translating it yields CASSQRGQGIYGYTF.

In this sample, this clonotype turned up a few times. The rearrangement joins TRBV5-1 to TRBJ1-1; 8 nucleotides agree with TRBD1. Looked up from germline, CDR1 is SGHRS and CDR2 is YFSETQ. The CDR3 spans 15 residues. Trimming at V came to 0 bases and at J to 4 bases, leaving 5 bases not matched to a gene. The CDR3 DNA follows: TGCGCCAGCAGCTTGGGGACAGGGAAAGTCACTGAAGCTTTCTTT. Its translation: CASSLGTGKVTEAFF.

This clonotype was seen repeatedly, ten times or more. This chain uses TRBV25-1 with TRBJ2-4; D tentatively reads TRBD1 or TRBD2 (5 bases each). CDR1 and CDR2 (germline): MGHDK, SYGVNS. V lost 4 bases and J 9 bases, leaving 13 bases between the germline ends. This CDR3 has 13 residues. The CDR3 region is CASSAGDGGIQYF. The CDR3 DNA reads as TGTGCCAGCAGTGCTGGGGACGGTGGCATTCAGTACTTC. The full variable domain, completed using reference TRBV25-1 and TRBJ2-4, is EADIYQTPRYLVIGTGKKITLECSQTMGHDKMYWYQQDPGMELHLIHYSYGVNSTEKGDLSSESTVSRIRTEHFPLTLESARPSHTSQYLCASSAGDGGIQYFGAGTRLSVL.

The chain has TRBV3-1 and TRBJ2-7; the D gene is possibly TRBD2 (6 bases). V lost 0 bases, J lost 5 bases, and 17 bases lay in between. The CDR3 extends over 16 amino acids. Per the germline V gene, CDR1 is LGHDT and CDR2 is YNNKEL (reference sequence). The CDR3 loop is CASSQEGQREANEQYF. DNA for the CDR3: TGTGCCAGCAGCCAAGAGGGTCAAAGGGAGGCTAACGAGCAGTACTTC.

Only a few counts were recorded for this clonotype. The chain employs TRBV7-9 and TRBJ1-1; D uncertain. Trimming pared 1 base from V and 0 bases from J, leaving 9 bases between. This CDR3 has 15 amino acids. CDR1 is SEHNR and CDR2 is FQNEAQ in the germline V gene (reference sequence). CDR3 nucleotides: TGTGCCAGCAGCTTAGGTGGTGCAATGAACACTGAAGCTTTCTTT. Protein sequence: CASSLGGAMNTEAFF.

A note on this clonotype: A much larger clone lies one base from this, so it may be a read error. This rearrangement joins TRBV28 to TRBJ2-7; no reliable D call. Germline V gives CDR1 MDHEN, CDR2 SYDVKM. CDR3 length: 14 amino acids. CDR3 nucleotides: TGTGCCAGCAGTTTAGCGGACGAACGCTACGAGCAGTCCTTC. Its protein is CASSLADERYEQSF.

The V gene is TRBV20-1, the J gene TRBJ1-1; D possibly corresponds to TRBD1 (6 bases). V lost 1 base to trimming and J lost 2 bases, with 11 bases between them. CDR1 is DFQATT, CDR2 SNEGSKA, per germline (reference sequence). This CDR3 comprises 14 residues. The CDR3: CSARAGGGNTEAFF. The CDR3 DNA reads TGCAGTGCTAGAGCGGGGGGGGGCAACACTGAAGCTTTCTTT.

This clonotype was counted only a few times. The V gene is TRBV12-3 or TRBV12-4, the J gene TRBJ2-3, with TRBD2 matching 7 bases. V was pared by 3 bases and J by 4 bases, with 7 bases of the junction left unmatched. There are 15 residues in the CDR3. CDR3 amino acids: CASSFISGFPDTQYF. For the CDR3, the DNA is TGTGCCAGCAGTTTTATTAGCGGGTTCCCAGATACGCAGTATTTT.

The chain links TRBV12-3 or TRBV12-4 to TRBJ2-1; maybe TRBD1 (6 bases). Deletions cut 3 bases from V and 7 bases from J, with 19 bases between. The CDR3 has 16 residues. The CDR3 nucleotides are TGTGCCAGCAGTTTTGATATAGGGGGTCCACGGAATGAGCAGTTCTTC. It is translated as CASSFDIGGPRNEQFF.

The V gene is TRBV4-3, the J gene TRBJ2-2, with 10 bases fitting TRBD2. This CDR3 is 18 amino acids long. V was clipped by 3 bases and J by 7 bases; unmatched bases: 14. Germline CDR1 LGHNA, CDR2 YSLEER. The CDR3 region is CASSHPIGSGGAVGELFF. The CDR3 nucleotides read TGCGCCAGCAGCCATCCCATAGGGAGCGGGGGGGCAGTCGGGGAGCTGTTTTTT.

V is TRBV27 and J is TRBJ2-1, with 7 bases aligning to TRBD2. The CDR3 is 17 residues long. Germline assignment: CDR1 MNHEY and CDR2 SMNVEV (reference sequence). V dropped 0 bases and J dropped 8; count of bases not matched to a gene: 13. CDR3 bases: TGTGCCAGCAGTTTATCTTTCTGGGGGGGAGGTTACGATGAGCAGTTCTTC. Translated: CASSLSFWGGGYDEQFF.

The chain recombines TRBV12-3 or TRBV12-4 with TRBJ2-3; no firm D call. Trimming cost V 3 bases and J 1 base, with 11 bases left between them. CDR3 size: 15 residues. The CDR3 coding sequence is TGTGCCAGCAGTTTGACCGAGGAAGGCACAGATACGCAGTATTTT. Its translation is CASSLTEEGTDTQYF.

This clonotype occurred many times. The chain is built from TRBV24-1 and TRBJ2-5; 7 bases agree with TRBD1. V dropped 2 bases and J dropped 1; count of bases not matched to a gene: 6. Germline V gene data show CDR1 as KGHDR and CDR2 as SFDVKD. The CDR3 has 16 residues. CDR3 loop: CATSDSGTDFQETQYF. CDR3 bases: TGTGCCACCAGTGATTCCGGGACAGACTTCCAAGAGACCCAGTACTTC.

This clonotype has only a few counts. CDR3 residues: CASNKRQTFSYNEQFF. CDR3 nucleotide sequence: TGTGCCAGCAACAAGAGGCAGACCTTCTCCTACAATGAGCAGTTCTTC. This rearrangement joins TRBV6-2 or TRBV6-3 to TRBJ2-1; D ambiguous. Trimming stripped 7 bases from V and 0 bases from J, with 16 bases between. The CDR3 spans 16 residues. Germline V CDR1 and CDR2: MNHEY, SVGEGT.

This clonotype was counted a few times. The chain carries TRBV9 and TRBJ2-5, with TRBD2 matching 8 bases. The CDR3 extends over 15 amino acids. After removal of 2 bases from V and 0 bases from J, the junction contained 3 bases not matched to a gene. Per germline, CDR1 SGDLS and CDR2 YYNGEE. This CDR3 reads CASSVQAGDQETQYF. As DNA, the CDR3 is TGTGCCAGCAGCGTTCAAGCGGGAGACCAAGAGACCCAGTACTTC.

This clonotype was seen at least ten times. The CDR3 sequence: CASSVEGGATLETQYF. The CDR3 bases are TGTGCCAGCAGCGTTGAAGGGGGCGCTACCTTGGAGACCCAGTACTTC. The chain combines TRBV9 with TRBJ2-5; 7 nucleotides match TRBD1. Trimming at V came to 2 bases and at J to 5 bases, leaving 12 bases not matched to a gene. Germline V CDR1 and CDR2: SGDLS, YYNGEE. This CDR3 comprises 16 residues.

V and J are TRBV6-5 and TRBJ2-5, with D perhaps given as TRBD1 or TRBD2 (6 bases each). Per germline, CDR1 MNHEY and CDR2 SVGAGI. There are 15 residues in the CDR3. With 2 bases removed from V and 4 bases from J, the gap between germline ends came to 14 bases. CDR3 in DNA: TGTGCCAGCAGTTACCGAACGGGGGCCCGAGAGACCCAGTACTTC. Translating gives CASSYRTGARETQYF.

This clonotype was observed many times. V gene TRBV12-3 or TRBV12-4 combines with J gene TRBJ2-2, with unresolved D. The CDR3 is 13 amino acids. V lost 6 bases and J lost 4, with 9 bases in between. CDR3 region: CASSLGLTGELFF. CDR3 coding DNA: TGTGCCAGCAGCTTGGGCCTCACCGGGGAGCTGTTTTTT.

There are many counts of this clonotype. The chain links TRBV12-3 or TRBV12-4 to TRBJ1-5; D may be TRBD1 (5 bases). The CDR3 has 15 amino acids. V was trimmed by 4 bases and J by 1 base, leaving 11 bases between them. This CDR3 is CASSSSGLSNQPQHF. DNA of the CDR3: TGTGCCAGCAGTTCATCAGGGCTGAGCAATCAGCCCCAGCATTTT.

This clonotype showed up just a few times. The V call is TRBV4-2, the J call TRBJ2-1, with 14 bases that match TRBD2. The V gene end was trimmed by 0 bases and the J gene end by 0 bases; junction bases not matched to a gene: 4. Germline CDR1 reads LGHNA; CDR2 reads YNFKEQ. The CDR3 is 19 residues long. The CDR3 DNA sequence: TGTGCCAGCAGCCAAGAAGGGACTAGCGGGGGTAGCTCCTACAATGAGCAGTTCTTC. Its protein is CASSQEGTSGGSSYNEQFF.

This clonotype has ten or more counts. V is TRBV20-1 and J is TRBJ1-5, with unresolved D. This CDR3 has 13 residues. The germline V gene encodes CDR1 DFQATT and CDR2 SNEGSKA (reference sequence). V was pared by 5 bases and J by 4 bases, with 12 bases between. CDR3 in amino acids: CSAAIGGNQPQHF. The CDR3 region has the DNA TGCAGTGCTGCTATCGGCGGGAATCAGCCCCAGCATTTT.

This clonotype was counted only a few times. The chain combines TRBV7-9 with TRBJ1-5; possible D gene TRBD1, 5 bases. Between the trimmed V and J ends, which lost 0 bases and 5 bases, there was a span of 11 bases. The CDR3 runs to 15 residues. From germline, CDR1 is SEHNR and CDR2 FQNEAQ (reference sequence). The CDR3 region has the DNA TGTGCCAGCAGCTTAGCGGGACCCTTTGATCAGCCCCAGCATTTT. It translates to CASSLAGPFDQPQHF.

In its sample, this clonotype was seen once. V and J are TRBV5-4 and TRBJ2-1; D unclear. CDR3 length: 15 residues. Trimming cost V 2 bases and J 0 bases, with 9 bases left between them. Per germline, CDR1 SGHNT and CDR2 YYREEE (reference sequence). Written as DNA, the CDR3 is TGTGCCAGCAGCTTATCCGGGTTCTCCTACAATGAGCAGTTCTTC. As protein: CASSLSGFSYNEQFF.

This clonotype was seen at least ten times. This chain links TRBV20-1 with TRBJ2-1; 10 bases agree with TRBD2. This CDR3 has 16 amino acids. Germline V gene lookup returns CDR1 DFQATT and CDR2 SNEGSKA (reference sequence). The V segment lost 2 bases and the J segment 4 bases; nucleotides outside the gene matches: 8. For the CDR3, the DNA is TGCAGTGCTAGAAGCGTTGGGACTAGCGTGTACAATGAGCAGTTCTTC. It specifies CSARSVGTSVYNEQFF.

DNA for the CDR3: TGCAGTGCTAGACGCCAGGGGGCGGTTCAAGAGACCCAGTACTTC. Protein product: CSARRQGAVQETQYF. The chain joins TRBV20-1 to TRBJ2-5; TRBD1 matches 8 bases. The CDR3 is 15 amino acids. Unmatched junction bases numbered 7, after V lost 2 bases and J lost 2 bases. Germline V gives CDR1 DFQATT, CDR2 SNEGSKA (reference sequence).

The sample holds a few counts of this clonotype. The V gene is TRBV12-3 or TRBV12-4, the J gene TRBJ2-1; D ambiguous. V dropped 0 bases and J dropped 6 bases, with 3 bases sitting between them. The CDR3 has 12 amino acids. The DNA for the CDR3 is TGTGCCAGCAGTTTAGCAGCCAATGAGCAGTTCTTC. Its translation: CASSLAANEQFF.

This clonotype has just a few counts. The chain uses TRBV21-1 and TRBJ1-2; the table gives TRBD1 as D, unverified against the DNA. TRBV21-1 is noted as a pseudogene. The CDR3 is 18 amino acids. The CDR3 loop is CASSAQKGDPTGVDGYTF. The CDR3 DNA reads as TGTGCCAGCAGCGCCCAAAAAGGGGATCCGACAGGGGTGGATGGCTACACCTTC.